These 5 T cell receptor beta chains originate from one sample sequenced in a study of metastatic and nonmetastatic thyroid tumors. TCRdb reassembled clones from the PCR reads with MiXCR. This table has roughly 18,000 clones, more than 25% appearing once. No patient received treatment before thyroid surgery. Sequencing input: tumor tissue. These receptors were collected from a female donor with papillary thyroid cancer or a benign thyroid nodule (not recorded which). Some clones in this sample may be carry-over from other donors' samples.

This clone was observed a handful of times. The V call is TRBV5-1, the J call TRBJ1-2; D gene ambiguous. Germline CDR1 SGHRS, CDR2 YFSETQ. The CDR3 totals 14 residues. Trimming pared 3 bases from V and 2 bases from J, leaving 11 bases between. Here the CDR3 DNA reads TGCGCCAGCAGCTGGGAGGGTCTGAACTATGGCTACACCTTC. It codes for CASSWEGLNYGYTF.

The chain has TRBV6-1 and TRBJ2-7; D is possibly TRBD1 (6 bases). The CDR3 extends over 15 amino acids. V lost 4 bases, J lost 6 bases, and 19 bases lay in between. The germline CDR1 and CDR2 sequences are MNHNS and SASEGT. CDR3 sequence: CASSALLVRGGEQYF. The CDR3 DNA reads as TGTGCCAGCAGTGCACTACTAGTACGAGGGGGCGAGCAGTACTTC.

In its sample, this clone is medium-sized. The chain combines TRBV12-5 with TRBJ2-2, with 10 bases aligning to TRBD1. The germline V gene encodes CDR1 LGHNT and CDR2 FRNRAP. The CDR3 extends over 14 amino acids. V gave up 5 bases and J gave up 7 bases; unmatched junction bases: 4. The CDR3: CASGRQGAGGELFF. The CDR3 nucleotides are TGTGCTAGTGGTCGACAGGGGGCGGGCGGGGAGCTGTTTTTT. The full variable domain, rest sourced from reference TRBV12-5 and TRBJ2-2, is DARVTQTPRHKVTEMGQEVTMRCQPILGHNTVFWYRQTMMQGLELLAYFRNRAPLDDSGMPKDRFSAEMPDATLATLKIQPSEPRDSAVYFCASGRQGAGGELFFGEGSRLTVL.

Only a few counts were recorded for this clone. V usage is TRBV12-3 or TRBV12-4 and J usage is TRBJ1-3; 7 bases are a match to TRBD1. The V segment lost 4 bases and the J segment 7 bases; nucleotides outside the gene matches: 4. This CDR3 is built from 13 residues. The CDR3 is CASSSVQGNTIYF. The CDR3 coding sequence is TGTGCCAGCAGTTCGGTACAGGGGAACACCATATATTTT.

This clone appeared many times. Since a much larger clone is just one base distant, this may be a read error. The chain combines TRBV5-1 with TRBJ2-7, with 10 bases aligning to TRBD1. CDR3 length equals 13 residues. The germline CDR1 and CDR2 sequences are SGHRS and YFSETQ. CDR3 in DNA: TGCGCCAGCAGCGGGACAGGGGTTTACGAGCGGTACTTC. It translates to CASSGTGVYERYF.